This record concerns one T cell receptor beta chain sequence. Its target antigen remains unknown. Per-base qualities were not stored, and no clone one base away is much larger. The sample belongs to a study of chemoradiotherapy in HPV16-positive cancers (dated by TCRdb to between 2022 and 2023). About the investigation overall: Candidate HPV-specific T-cell clones and common TCR motifs were defined by functional T-cell assays performed on cells from two HPV16-positive patients. The study asked whether T-cell immunity against the HPV oncoproteins E6 and E7 changes during chemoradiotherapy and whether it affects survival. Next, the candidate HPV-specific TCRs and motifs were followed in TCR repertoires from about 90 patients with HPV-related cancers. Results and caveats for the whole study, not just this receptor: The functional definition of HPV-specific T cells was derived from only a couple of HPV16-positive patients, and the survival association was reported for HPV16-positive patients. Expansion of candidate HPV-specific clones and E7-related TCR motifs was observed in the tumor microenvironment during treatment, whereas no such expansion was observed for non-HPV-specific T cells. Among HPV16-positive patients, expansion of HPV-responsive T cells during chemoradiotherapy was associated with better recurrence-free survival.

Receptor libraries were prepared by the immunoSEQ multiplex PCR assay. What TCRdb holds here is the immuneACCESS table cut down to in-frame rearrangements. Part of the clones is not present; checked against another copy, under half of the missing clones reflect an unresolved V gene, and the others are unexplained. For this sample there are roughly 1,800 clones; approximately 95% appear just once. Around 2.1% of the sample goes to the ten largest clones. Because repertoires were sampled repeatedly during chemoradiotherapy, clonal expansion in the tumor microenvironment could be followed. Including the terminal cysteine and phenylalanine, the CDR3 comprises 15 residues. The CDR3 DNA has 45 bases and is translated from base 1. In the germline V gene, CDR1 corresponds to SGHVS and CDR2 to FNYEAQ. V drops 6 bases and J drops 6 bases, leaving 17 bases in between.

The sequencing here drew on tumor tissue, taken from a patient who underwent chemoradiotherapy. The origin of this receptor is a human donor with HPV-associated anogenital cancer. This receptor chain uses TRBV7-6 and TRBJ2-2; a weak D assignment points to TRBD1 (6 bases agree). The sequenced DNA is TGTGCCAGCAGATTGGTTCAGGGGAAGTCCGGGGAGCTGTTTTTT. Translated, this gives CASRLVQGKSGELFF.